Each of the 3 T cell receptor beta chains below was sequenced from the same sample in a study of T cell repertoires in ileal Crohn's disease. Generated by immunoSEQ multiplex PCR, the TCRdb table keeps only in-frame clones and is missing some. The sample carries fewer than 5,500 clones, around 83% recorded once. Material: ileal tissue. The receptors come from an adult with Crohn's disease.

V and J are TRBV19 and TRBJ2-3, with D perhaps given as TRBD1 or TRBD2 (5 bases each). The germline V and J ends were trimmed by 4 bases and 5 bases, with 19 bases remaining between them. Germline assignment: CDR1 LNHDA and CDR2 SQIVND (reference sequence). This CDR3 has 16 residues. The CDR3 nucleotides are TGTGCCAGTAGTACCTCGGGACGGTTGAAGGTAGATACGCAGTATTTT. This sequence encodes CASSTSGRLKVDTQYF.

The chain uses TRBV11-1 and TRBJ1-2; D possibly corresponds to TRBD1 (5 bases). The V end lost 5 bases, the J end lost 1 base, and 8 bases lay between the germline ends. Germline V gives CDR1 SGHAT, CDR2 FQDESV (reference sequence). CDR3 length: 13 amino acids. CDR3 sequence (DNA): TGTGCCAGCAGCCCGGACATTAACTATGGCTACACCTTC. It encodes CASSPDINYGYTF.

The CDR3 here is CSVSKTGDNEQFF. The CDR3 nucleotides are TGCAGCGTTTCCAAGACAGGGGACAATGAGCAGTTCTTC. The V and J genes are TRBV29-1 and TRBJ2-1; 8 bases agree with TRBD1. The CDR3 extends over 13 amino acids. V was clipped by 5 bases and J by 5 bases; unmatched bases: 5. Germline values: CDR1 SQVTM, CDR2 ANQGSEA.